This T cell receptor beta chain is drawn from a study of cytomegalovirus exposure and HLA in healthy donors. Overall study context: The same platform was used for the roughly 110 validation repertoires as for the 650 to 700 first-cohort repertoires, as reported in a later analysis.

The donors formed part of the approximately 130-subject validation cohort, distinct from the roughly 730-subject first cohort. Germline-derived CDR1 and CDR2 are LNHNV and YYDKDF (reference sequence). The CDR3 is made up of 17 amino acids. V was clipped by 4 bases and J by 2 bases; unmatched bases: 11. Data came from immunoSEQ multiplex PCR; TCRdb stores just in-frame clones and leaves some out. Here the sample spans 60,000 to 75,000 clones, about 95% being singletons. This TCR was recovered from a woman under 30 in good health and CMV-seropositive. This chain links TRBV15 with TRBJ2-3, with 8 nucleotides matching TRBD1. The specimen sequenced was PBMCs. The CDR3 DNA follows: TGTGCCACCAGCATCTACAGGGGGACCTATTCCACAGATACGCAGTATTTT. Its protein product is CATSIYRGTYSTDTQYF.